Below are 22 T cell receptor beta chains sequenced from a single sample in a study of graft-versus-host responses after intestinal transplantation. Irradiated, violet-dye-labeled stimulators (around 200,000) were plated alongside around 200,000 CFSE-labeled responders. The method was immunoSEQ multiplex PCR; TCRdb's version includes in-frame clones alone and lacks a portion of them. This table has approximately 9,800 clones, about 35% appearing once. The sample in question was alloreactive CD8+ T cells from a mixed lymphocyte reaction culture, obtained before intestinal transplant. Sample subset: CFSE-low proliferating T cells sorted from roughly 6-day pre-transplant mixed lymphocyte reaction (GvH or HvG direction). Every receptor here comes from a human patient who received an intestinal transplant.

There are a few counts of this clone. The chain joins TRBV29-1 to TRBJ1-1, with TRBD1 matching over 7 bases. Germline V gene lookup returns CDR1 SQVTM and CDR2 ANQGSEA. The length of the CDR3 is 12 residues. The V segment lost 6 bases and the J segment 8 bases; nucleotides outside the gene matches: 9. Here the CDR3 DNA reads TGCAGCGTCCTACTGACAGGGCGAGAAGCTTTCTTT. Amino acids: CSVLLTGREAFF.

The J gene is TRBJ2-7, the V gene TRBV28; no clear D. The CDR3 covers 11 residues. Germline CDR1 reads MDHEN; CDR2 reads SYDVKM. V shed 6 bases and J shed 12 bases, with 15 bases lying between them. For the CDR3, the DNA is TGTGCCAGCAGCATCGGGTCGCCTCGGTACTTC. Translating it yields CASSIGSPRYF.

This rearrangement joins TRBV7-9 to TRBJ1-2, with a weak D call TRBD1 (6 bases). V was shortened by 5 bases and J by 4 bases, with 17 bases between the two germline ends. CDR1 SEHNR and CDR2 FQNEAQ come from the germline V gene (reference sequence). The length of the CDR3 is 15 residues. The CDR3 coding sequence is TGTGCCAGCAGCCAGACAACAGGGACCGGCTATGGCTACACCTTC. Its protein is CASSQTTGTGYGYTF.

The chain links TRBV5-1 to TRBJ2-5, with D tentatively TRBD1 (5 bases). The CDR3 is 16 amino acids. V was pared by 7 bases and J by 5 bases, with 24 bases between. CDR1 is SGHRS, CDR2 YFSETQ, per germline. CDR3: CASRARDGARGETQYF. In DNA form, the CDR3 reads TGCGCCAGCCGTGCCAGGGATGGGGCCAGAGGCGAGACCCAGTACTTC.

This chain uses TRBV11-2 with TRBJ2-1; the match to TRBD2 covers 9 bases. Germline V gene sequence: CDR1 SGHAT, CDR2 FQNNGV. This CDR3 region has 15 residues. J gave up 8 bases and V 2 bases, and 7 bases lay outside the gene matches. The chain's CDR3 is CASSLSSGRTHEQFF. The CDR3 DNA is TGTGCCAGCAGCTTATCGAGCGGGAGGACCCATGAGCAGTTCTTC.

This clone was observed a few times. This likely stems from a read error, as it lies one base from a far larger clone. The rearrangement links TRBV4-1 to TRBJ1-2; 8 bases line up with TRBD1. The CDR3 has 15 residues. Unmatched junction bases numbered 10, after V lost 6 bases and J lost 4 bases. The germline V gene has CDR1 MGHRA and CDR2 YSYEKL. The CDR3 spells CASSQTGGVLYGYTF. The CDR3 bases are TGCGCCAGCAGTCAAACAGGGGGTGTGCTCTATGGCTACACCTTC.

This clone was found a few times. The V call is TRBV13, the J call TRBJ2-1; D is possibly TRBD2 (6 bases). CDR3 length: 15 amino acids. V lost 3 bases and J 4 bases, leaving 13 bases between the germline ends. CDR1 is PRHDT, CDR2 FYEKMQ, per germline (reference sequence). The CDR3 sequence: CASSLGLALYNEQFF. Written as DNA, the CDR3 is TGTGCCAGCAGCTTGGGGCTAGCGTTATACAATGAGCAGTTCTTC.

This clone is medium-sized in the sample. The gene calls are TRBV19 and TRBJ1-1; no firm D call. V gave up 3 bases and J gave up 7 bases, with 12 bases separating them. Germline values: CDR1 LNHDA, CDR2 SQIVND (reference sequence). The CDR3 is 13 amino acids. CDR3: CASSIATTLEAFF. For the CDR3, the DNA is TGTGCCAGTAGTATCGCCACAACCCTTGAAGCTTTCTTT.

By frequency in the sample, this clone is medium-sized. The J gene is TRBJ2-7, the V gene TRBV4-2, with 8 bases matching TRBD2. This CDR3 comprises 16 residues. Germline-derived CDR1 and CDR2 are LGHNA and YNFKEQ. V lost 0 bases, J lost 7 bases, and 11 bases stayed unmatched. This CDR3 is CASSQEEAGALGEQYF. For the CDR3, the DNA is TGTGCCAGCAGCCAAGAGGAAGCGGGAGCCTTAGGGGAGCAGTACTTC.

The chain combines TRBV7-3 with TRBJ1-2, with a tentative D call TRBD1 (5 bases). CDR3 length: 18 residues. Trimming pared 6 bases from V and 2 bases from J, leaving 25 bases between. Per germline, CDR1 SGHTA and CDR2 FQGTGA. The CDR3 sequence is CASSSRKNLRRGNYGYTF. CDR3 nucleotide sequence: TGTGCCAGCAGTTCACGGAAGAATCTCCGTAGGGGCAACTATGGCTACACCTTC.

This clone was seen a few times. J is TRBJ2-5 and V is TRBV29-1, with a tentative D call TRBD2 (5 bases). From germline, CDR1 is SQVTM and CDR2 ANQGSEA. CDR3 length: 12 amino acids. Trimming stripped 4 bases from V and 5 bases from J, with 11 bases between. CDR3 sequence (DNA): TGCAGCGTTGTGCTGGGCGGGGAGACCCAGTACTTC. Its protein product is CSVVLGGETQYF.

The rearrangement links TRBV6-1 to TRBJ2-7, with TRBD1 matching over 8 bases. Trimming at V came to 4 bases and at J to 2 bases, leaving 10 bases not matched to a gene. Germline-derived CDR1 and CDR2 are MNHNS and SASEGT. The CDR3 runs 16 residues. DNA for the CDR3: TGTGCCAGCAGTGGCCGACAGGGGTATTTCACCTACGAGCAGTACTTC. This translates into CASSGRQGYFTYEQYF.

V usage is TRBV13 and J usage is TRBJ2-1; 12 bases are shared with TRBD2. With V trimmed by 5 bases and J by 4 bases, 3 bases remained unmatched. The V gene's germline CDR1 is PRHDT and CDR2 FYEKMQ (reference sequence). This CDR3 contains 15 residues. The CDR3 nucleotides read TGTGCCAGCAGCCCTAGCGGGAGGGGATACAATGAGCAGTTCTTC. This translates into CASSPSGRGYNEQFF.

This clone is classed as medium-sized. The V gene is TRBV28, the J gene TRBJ2-4; D unresolved. Germline lookup yields CDR1 MDHEN and CDR2 SYDVKM. The CDR3 is made up of 14 amino acids. V was cut by 2 bases and J by 7 bases, with 12 bases left in between. CDR3 DNA sequence: TGTGCCAGCAGTTTAACCGAGGCTGCCAACATTCAGTACTTC. This encodes CASSLTEAANIQYF.

In its sample, this clone was seen a few times. The chain uses TRBV7-6 and TRBJ1-2; no clear D. The CDR3 extends over 13 amino acids. Germline V gene data show CDR1 as SGHVS and CDR2 as FNYEAQ. V gave up 2 bases and J gave up 8 bases, with 12 bases separating them. This CDR3 is CASSLSAGSGYTF. CDR3 bases: TGTGCCAGCAGCTTAAGTGCGGGGAGCGGCTACACCTTC.

The chain combines TRBV7-9 with TRBJ2-5, with D tentatively TRBD2 (7 bases). Trimming shortened V by 5 bases and J by 4 bases, and 17 bases separated the two germline ends. Germline CDR1 and CDR2: SEHNR and FQNEAQ (reference sequence). The CDR3 runs 15 residues. The CDR3 is CASSLGGGPGETQYF. The CDR3 DNA is TGTGCCAGCAGCCTAGGGGGAGGGCCGGGAGAGACCCAGTACTTC. Using reference TRBV7-9 and TRBJ2-5 for the parts outside the CDR3, the full variable domain is DTGVSQNPRHKITKRGQNVTFRCDPISEHNRLYWYRQTLGQGPEFLTYFQNEAQLEKSRLLSDRFSAERPKGSFSTLEIQRTEQGDSAMYLCASSLGGGPGETQYFGPGTRLLVL.

This clone is categorized as medium-sized (0.01 to 0.1%). This rearrangement joins TRBV27 to TRBJ1-6; the D gene is possibly TRBD1 (5 bases). The CDR3 is 14 residues long. Trimming removed 6 bases at V and 6 bases at J, with 12 bases between. CDR1 is MNHEY and CDR2 is SMNVEV in the germline V gene (reference sequence). The CDR3 region has the DNA TGTGCCAGCAGAATAGACAGCTTTAATTCACCCCTCCACTTT. This encodes CASRIDSFNSPLHF.

The chain combines TRBV6-1 with TRBJ2-7; D ambiguous. The CDR3 runs to 12 residues. V lost 1 base to trimming and J lost 4 bases, with 5 bases between them. CDR1 is MNHNS, CDR2 SASEGT, per germline. Here the CDR3 DNA reads TGTGCCAGCAGTGAAGGCGGATACGAGCAGTACTTC. Translated: CASSEGGYEQYF.

V gene TRBV4-2 combines with J gene TRBJ2-7; TRBD2 matches 8 bases. Germline V gives CDR1 LGHNA, CDR2 YNFKEQ. The CDR3 length is 14 residues. J gave up 2 bases and V 1 base, and 1 base lay outside the gene matches. CDR3 DNA sequence: TGTGCCAGCAGCCAAGCGGGAGGGACCTACGAGCAGTACTTC. This codes for CASSQAGGTYEQYF.

The chain is built from TRBV9 and TRBJ2-2, with 11 bases aligning to TRBD2. The CDR3 is made up of 18 amino acids. The germline CDR1 and CDR2 sequences are SGDLS and YYNGEE. J gave up 5 bases and V 4 bases, and 13 bases lay outside the gene matches. This chain's CDR3 is CASSSRLAGWGGTGELFF. CDR3 nucleotides: TGTGCCAGCAGCTCCCGACTAGCGGGGTGGGGTGGTACCGGGGAGCTGTTTTTT.

This clone appeared a few times. The chain couples TRBV5-4 to TRBJ2-1; 11 bases fit TRBD1. Germline CDR1 and CDR2: SGHNT and YYREEE (reference sequence). The J segment lost 6 bases and the V segment lost 4 bases, leaving 9 bases of the junction unmatched. This CDR3 is 16 amino acids long. The CDR3 spells CASSPTGTGGINEQFF. The CDR3 coding sequence is TGTGCCAGCAGCCCTACCGGGACAGGGGGGATCAATGAGCAGTTCTTC.

Only a few counts were recorded for this clone. This rearrangement joins TRBV27 to TRBJ2-5; D remains unclear. Trimming pared 8 bases from V and 1 base from J, leaving 8 bases between. The CDR3 length is 12 residues. Germline CDR1 reads MNHEY; CDR2 reads SMNVEV (reference sequence). As DNA, the CDR3 is TGTGCCAGCGGCATTACCCAAGAGACCCAGTACTTC. Amino acids: CASGITQETQYF.